These 5 T cell receptor beta chains were sequenced from one sample in a study of tumor-infiltrating lymphocytes in primary liver carcinoma. Researchers generated TCR beta cDNA from about 450 ng of total RNA, relying on a constant-region primer. Libraries for TCR beta were built through three nested multiplex PCR rounds, which together made up a slightly modified ARM-PCR procedure. TRBV1-TRBV30 forward and Cbeta reverse primers drove the first two approximately 10-cycle rounds. TCRdb ran MiXCR on the multiplex PCR reads and lists one entry per CDR3 protein. Found here are some 320,000 distinct CDR3 sequences, 65% of them singletons; the top ten hold approximately 9%. Germline DNA was also extracted, and blood RNA derived from unsorted whole blood. Sequencing was performed on peripheral blood. These receptor sequences come from a man between 40 and 49 years old with primary liver carcinoma and hepatitis B virus infection.

This clonotype was recorded a few times. This chain joins TRBV14 and TRBJ2-6; 9 bases map to TRBD1. CDR3 length equals 18 residues. The germline V gene has CDR1 SGHDN and CDR2 FVKESK. V was clipped by 2 bases and J by 1 base; unmatched bases: 6. The CDR3 loop reads CASSQSQGAASGANVLTF. The CDR3 nucleotides read TGTGCCAGCAGCCAATCACAGGGGGCTGCGTCTGGGGCCAACGTCCTGACTTTC.

This clonotype was seen a handful of times. The chain carries TRBV7-9 and TRBJ1-2; no clear D gene. Trimming cost V 5 bases and J 3 bases, with 16 bases left between them. The germline CDR1 and CDR2 sequences are SEHNR and FQNEAQ (reference sequence). The CDR3 has 15 residues. In nucleotides, the CDR3 is TGTGCCAGCAGCCGCCCTGGGTGGGAGGACTATGGCTACACCTTC. Protein: CASSRPGWEDYGYTF.

There are many counts of this clonotype. The chain combines TRBV29-1 with TRBJ1-5; 8 nucleotides agree with TRBD1. Losses at the gene ends were 7 bases for V and 4 bases for J; bases not matched to a gene: 9. CDR3 length: 14 amino acids. Germline V CDR1 and CDR2: SQVTM, ANQGSEA. Here the CDR3 reads CSARAGGVNQPQHF. The CDR3 bases are TGCAGCGCCCGAGCAGGGGGCGTTAATCAGCCCCAGCATTTT.

This chain joins TRBV14 and TRBJ2-6; D not resolved. Germline lookup yields CDR1 SGHDN and CDR2 FVKESK. The V and J ends lost 1 base and 2 bases respectively, with 9 bases between them. This CDR3 is built from 16 residues. In DNA, the CDR3 is TGTGCCAGCAGCCAAGTCGCGTGTCCTGGGGCCAACGTCCTGACTTTC. The encoded protein is CASSQVACPGANVLTF.

A remark on this clonotype: At one of its ends the junction is not consistent with the germline gene, which may arise from a read error. This CDR3 is CVSSLGVTSEQFF. The CDR3 DNA reads TGTGTCAGCAGCTTGGGGGTTACAAGTGAGCAGTTCTTC. The chain has TRBV5-5 and TRBJ2-1, with D perhaps matching TRBD1 or TRBD2 (5 bases each). Per germline, CDR1 SGHKS and CDR2 YYEKEE (reference sequence). This CDR3 is 13 amino acids long.